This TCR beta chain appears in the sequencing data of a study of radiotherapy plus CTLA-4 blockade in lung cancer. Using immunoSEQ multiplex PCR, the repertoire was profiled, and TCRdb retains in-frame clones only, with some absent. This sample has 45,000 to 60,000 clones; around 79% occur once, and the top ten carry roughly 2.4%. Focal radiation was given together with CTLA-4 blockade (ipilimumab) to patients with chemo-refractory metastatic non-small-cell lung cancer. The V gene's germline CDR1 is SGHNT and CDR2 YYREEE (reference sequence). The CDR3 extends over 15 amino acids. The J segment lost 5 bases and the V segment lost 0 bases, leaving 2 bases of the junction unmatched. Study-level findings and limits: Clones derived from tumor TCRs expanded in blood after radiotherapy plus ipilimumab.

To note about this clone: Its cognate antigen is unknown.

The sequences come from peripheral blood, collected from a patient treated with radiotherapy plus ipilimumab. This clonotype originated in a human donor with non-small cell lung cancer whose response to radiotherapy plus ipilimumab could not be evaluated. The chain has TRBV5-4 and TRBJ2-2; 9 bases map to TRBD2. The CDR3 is CASSLALAGTGELFF. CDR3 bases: TGTGCCAGCAGCTTGGCGCTAGCGGGGACCGGGGAGCTGTTTTTT.